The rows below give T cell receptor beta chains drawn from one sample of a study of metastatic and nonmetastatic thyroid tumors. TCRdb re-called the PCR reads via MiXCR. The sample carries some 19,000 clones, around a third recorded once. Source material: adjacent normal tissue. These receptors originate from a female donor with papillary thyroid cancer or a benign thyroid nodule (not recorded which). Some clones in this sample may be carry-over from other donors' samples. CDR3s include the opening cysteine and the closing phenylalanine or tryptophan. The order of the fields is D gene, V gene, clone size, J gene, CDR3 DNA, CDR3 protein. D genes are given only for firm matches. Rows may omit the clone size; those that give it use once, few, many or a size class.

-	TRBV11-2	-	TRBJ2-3	TGTGCCAGCAGCTTTCTAGGCACAGATACGCAGTATTTT	CASSFLGTDTQYF
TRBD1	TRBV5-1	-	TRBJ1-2	TGCGCCAGCAGCAACGGACAGGGAGGTTTTGGCTACACCTTC	CASSNGQGGFGYTF
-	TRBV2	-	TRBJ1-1	TGTGCTCAGTTGGGGTACACTGAAGCTTTCTTT	CAQLGYTEAFF
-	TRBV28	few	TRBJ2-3	TGTGCCAGCAGTTTCGGAGTTTTGGATACGCAGTATTTT	CASSFGVLDTQYF
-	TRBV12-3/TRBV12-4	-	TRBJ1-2	TGTGCCAGCAGTCTATCCAACTATGGCTACACCTTC	CASSLSNYGYTF
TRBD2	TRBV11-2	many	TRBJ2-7	TGTGCCAGCAGCTTAACCGACTCGGGGGGCTACGAGCAGTACTTC	CASSLTDSGGYEQYF
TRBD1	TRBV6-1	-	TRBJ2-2	TGTGCCATACAAAGGGGCACAGGGGACACCGGGGAGCTGTTTTTT	CAIQRGTGDTGELFF
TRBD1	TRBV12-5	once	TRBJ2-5	TGTGCTAGTCGCTGGACAGGGGTAGAGTCCCAGTACTTC	CASRWTGVESQYF
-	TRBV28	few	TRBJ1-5	TGTGCCAGCAGTTTTTGGTTGACAAATGATGGCAATCAGCCCCAGCATTTT	CASSFWLTNDGNQPQHF
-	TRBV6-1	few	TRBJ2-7	TGTGCCAGCAGAGTGGAGGGGGATTGGACCTACGAGCAGTACTTC	CASRVEGDWTYEQYF
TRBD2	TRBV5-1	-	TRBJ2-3	TGCGCCAGCAGCTTTAGCGGGATCACAGATACGCAGTATTTT	CASSFSGITDTQYF